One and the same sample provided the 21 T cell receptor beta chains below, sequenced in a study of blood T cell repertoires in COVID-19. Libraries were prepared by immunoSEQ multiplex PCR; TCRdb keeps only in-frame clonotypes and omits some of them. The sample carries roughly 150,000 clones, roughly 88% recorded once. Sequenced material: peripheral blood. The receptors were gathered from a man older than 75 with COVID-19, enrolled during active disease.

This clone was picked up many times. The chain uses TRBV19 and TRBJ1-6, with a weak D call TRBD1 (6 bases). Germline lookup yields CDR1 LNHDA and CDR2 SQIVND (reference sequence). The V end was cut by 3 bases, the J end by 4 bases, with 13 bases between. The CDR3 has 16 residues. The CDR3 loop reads CASSIGPGDYNSPLHF. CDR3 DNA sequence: TGTGCCAGTAGTATCGGTCCAGGGGATTATAATTCACCCCTCCACTTT.

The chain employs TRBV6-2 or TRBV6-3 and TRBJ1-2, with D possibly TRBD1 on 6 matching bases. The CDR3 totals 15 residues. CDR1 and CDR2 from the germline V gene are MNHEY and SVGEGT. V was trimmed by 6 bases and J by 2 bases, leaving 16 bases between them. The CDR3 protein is CASSLTRTGNYGYTF. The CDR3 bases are TGTGCCAGCAGCCTTACCCGAACAGGGAACTATGGCTACACCTTC.

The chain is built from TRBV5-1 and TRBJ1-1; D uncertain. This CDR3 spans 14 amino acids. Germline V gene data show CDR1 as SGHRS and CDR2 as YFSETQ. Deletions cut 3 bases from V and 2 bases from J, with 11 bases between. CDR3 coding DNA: TGCGCCAGCAGCTCTGATCCAGGAAACACTGAAGCTTTCTTT. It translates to CASSSDPGNTEAFF.

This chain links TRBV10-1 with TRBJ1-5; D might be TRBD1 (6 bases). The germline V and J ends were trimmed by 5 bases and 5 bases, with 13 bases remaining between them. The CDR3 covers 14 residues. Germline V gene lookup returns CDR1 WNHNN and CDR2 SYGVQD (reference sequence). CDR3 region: CASSLGGPDQPQHF. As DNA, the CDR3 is TGCGCCAGCAGTTTGGGGGGGCCTGATCAGCCCCAGCATTTT.

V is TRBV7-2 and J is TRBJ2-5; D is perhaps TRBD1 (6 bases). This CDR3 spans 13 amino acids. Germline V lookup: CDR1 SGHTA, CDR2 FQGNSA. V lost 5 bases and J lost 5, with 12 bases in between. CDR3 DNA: TGTGCCAGCAGCCCCGGACAGTGGGAGACCCAGTACTTC. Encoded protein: CASSPGQWETQYF.

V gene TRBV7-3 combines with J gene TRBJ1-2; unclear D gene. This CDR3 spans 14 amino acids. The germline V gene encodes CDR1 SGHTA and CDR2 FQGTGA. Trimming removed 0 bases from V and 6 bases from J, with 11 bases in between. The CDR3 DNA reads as TGTGCCAGCAGCTTAACGGGAGGGAATGATGGCTACACCTTC. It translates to CASSLTGGNDGYTF.

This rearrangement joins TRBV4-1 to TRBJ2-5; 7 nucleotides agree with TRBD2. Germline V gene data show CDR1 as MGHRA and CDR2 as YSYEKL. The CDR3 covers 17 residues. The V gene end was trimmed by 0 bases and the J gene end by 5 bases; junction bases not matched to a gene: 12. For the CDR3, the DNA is TGCGCCAGCAGCCAAGACGGGTTCGGGGGGATGAGGGAGACCCAGTACTTC. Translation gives CASSQDGFGGMRETQYF.

The CDR3 DNA reads TGTGCCAGCAGCCAAGAGTTAGGGGCAGGGGCCAACGTCCTGACTTTC. Its protein product is CASSQELGAGANVLTF. The chain is built from TRBV3-1 (or the pseudogene TRBV3-2) and TRBJ2-6, with TRBD1 as a possible D gene (5 bases). The CDR3 consists of 16 residues. In germline, CDR1 is LGHDT, CDR2 YNNKEL (reference sequence). V was clipped by 0 bases and J by 4 bases, with 10 bases between them.

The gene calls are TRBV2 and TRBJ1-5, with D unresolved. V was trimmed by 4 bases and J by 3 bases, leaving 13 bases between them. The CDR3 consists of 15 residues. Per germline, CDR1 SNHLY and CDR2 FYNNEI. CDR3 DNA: TGTGCCAGCAGTGTGCAGGTCATTTACAATCAGCCCCAGCATTTT. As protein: CASSVQVIYNQPQHF.

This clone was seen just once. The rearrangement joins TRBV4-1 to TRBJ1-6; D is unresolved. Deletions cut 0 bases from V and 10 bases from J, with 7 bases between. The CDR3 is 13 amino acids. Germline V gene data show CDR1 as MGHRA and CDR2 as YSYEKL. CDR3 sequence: CASSQDPGSPLHF. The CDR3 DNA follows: TGCGCCAGCAGCCAAGATCCGGGATCACCCCTCCACTTT.

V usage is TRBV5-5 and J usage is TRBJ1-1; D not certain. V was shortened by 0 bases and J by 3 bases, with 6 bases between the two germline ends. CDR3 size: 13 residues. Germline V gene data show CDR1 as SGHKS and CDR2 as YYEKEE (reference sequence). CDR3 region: CASSLGDYTEAFF. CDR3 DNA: TGTGCCAGCAGCTTGGGAGATTACACTGAAGCTTTCTTT.

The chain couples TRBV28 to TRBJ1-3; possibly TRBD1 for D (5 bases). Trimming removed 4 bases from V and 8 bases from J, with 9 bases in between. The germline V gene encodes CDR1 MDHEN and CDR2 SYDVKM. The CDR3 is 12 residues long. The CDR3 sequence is CASSSDSYTIYF. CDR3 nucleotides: TGTGCCAGCAGTTCCGACAGCTACACCATATATTTT. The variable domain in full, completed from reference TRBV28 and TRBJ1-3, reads DVKVTQSSRYLVKRTGEKVFLECVQDMDHENMFWYRQDPGLGLRLIYFSYDVKMKEKGDIPEGYSVSREKKERFSLILESASTNQTSMYLCASSSDSYTIYFGEGSWLTVV.

The CDR3: CASSRLGEKLFF. As DNA, the CDR3 is TGTGCCAGCAGCCGGCTCGGGGAAAAACTGTTTTTT. The chain employs TRBV7-2 and TRBJ1-4, with D hard to call. The germline V gene encodes CDR1 SGHTA and CDR2 FQGNSA. The CDR3 runs 12 residues. The V and J ends lost 5 bases and 8 bases respectively, with 9 bases between them.

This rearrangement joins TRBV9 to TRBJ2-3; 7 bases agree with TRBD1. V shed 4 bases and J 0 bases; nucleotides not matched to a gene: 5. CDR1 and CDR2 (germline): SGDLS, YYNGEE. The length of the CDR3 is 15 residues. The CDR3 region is CASSSWTGSTDTQYF. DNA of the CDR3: TGTGCCAGCAGCTCATGGACAGGTAGCACAGATACGCAGTATTTT.

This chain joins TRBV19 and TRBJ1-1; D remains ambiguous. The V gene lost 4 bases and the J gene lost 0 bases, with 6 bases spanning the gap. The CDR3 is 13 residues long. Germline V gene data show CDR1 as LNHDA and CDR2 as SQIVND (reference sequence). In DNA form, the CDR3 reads TGTGCCAGTAGTAGTCAGATGAACACTGAAGCTTTCTTT. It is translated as CASSSQMNTEAFF.

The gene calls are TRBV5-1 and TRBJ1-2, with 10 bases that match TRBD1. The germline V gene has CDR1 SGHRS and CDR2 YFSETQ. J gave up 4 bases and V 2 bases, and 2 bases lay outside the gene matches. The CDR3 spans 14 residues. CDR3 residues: CASSFDRGPYGYTF. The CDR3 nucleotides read TGCGCCAGCAGCTTCGACAGGGGGCCCTATGGCTACACCTTC.

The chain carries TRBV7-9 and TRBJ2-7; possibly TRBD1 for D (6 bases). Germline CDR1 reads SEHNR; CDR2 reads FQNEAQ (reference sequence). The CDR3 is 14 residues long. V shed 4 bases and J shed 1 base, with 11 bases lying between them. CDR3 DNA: TGTGCCAGCAGCTCCTCCACAGGGTCCTACGAGCAGTACTTC. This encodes CASSSSTGSYEQYF.

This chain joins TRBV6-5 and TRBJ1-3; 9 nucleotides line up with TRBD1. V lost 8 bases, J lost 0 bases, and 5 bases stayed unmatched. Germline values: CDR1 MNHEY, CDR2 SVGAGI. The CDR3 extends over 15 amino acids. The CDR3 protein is CASGRDRASGNTIYF. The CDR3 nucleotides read TGTGCCAGCGGCCGGGACAGGGCCTCTGGAAACACCATATATTTT.

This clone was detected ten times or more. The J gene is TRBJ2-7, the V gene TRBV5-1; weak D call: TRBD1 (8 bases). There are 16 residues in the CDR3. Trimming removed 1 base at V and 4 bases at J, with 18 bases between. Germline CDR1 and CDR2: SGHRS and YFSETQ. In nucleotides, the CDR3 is TGCGCCAGCAGCTTGAGATCGAGCGGGACAGGATACGAGCAGTACTTC. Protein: CASSLRSSGTGYEQYF.

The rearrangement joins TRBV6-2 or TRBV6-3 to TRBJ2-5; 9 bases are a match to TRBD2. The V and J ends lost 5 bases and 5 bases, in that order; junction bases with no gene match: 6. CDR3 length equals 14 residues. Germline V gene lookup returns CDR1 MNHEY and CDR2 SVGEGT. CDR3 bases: TGTGCCAGCAGTGAGCCGGGACTAGCTGAGACCCAGTACTTC. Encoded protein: CASSEPGLAETQYF.

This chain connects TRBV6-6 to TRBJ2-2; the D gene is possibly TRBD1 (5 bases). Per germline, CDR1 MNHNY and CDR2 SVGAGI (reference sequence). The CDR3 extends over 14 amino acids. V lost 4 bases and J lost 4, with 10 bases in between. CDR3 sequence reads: CASSSRAGTGELFF. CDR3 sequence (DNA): TGTGCCAGCAGTTCCAGGGCCGGCACCGGGGAGCTGTTTTTT.